The 32 T cell receptor beta chains in this list originate from one sample, sequenced in a study of beta chain features in type 1 diabetes. Findings and caveats of the study: TCRB CDR3s from Type 1 diabetes patients were moderately but significantly shorter in all four CD4+ subsets.

Their antigens are not known. Isolated RNA was reverse transcribed in full, so expressed TCRB transcripts were sequenced. The assay was immunoSEQ multiplex PCR, and TCRdb's table has in-frame clones only and misses some. This sample has 300,000 to 400,000 clones; around a tenth occur once, and the top ten carry about 0.64%. Sequencing was done on a sample of central memory CD4+ T cells from blood. The receptors come from a man younger than 40 with type 1 diabetes.

This clone has just a few counts. V gene TRBV6-1 combines with J gene TRBJ1-1; D not certain. Per germline, CDR1 MNHNS and CDR2 SASEGT. The CDR3 runs 13 residues. Deletions cut 8 bases from V and 0 bases from J, with 10 bases between. Written as DNA, the CDR3 is TGTGCCAGCCCCTCCGATATGAACACTGAAGCTTTCTTT. Translation gives CASPSDMNTEAFF.

The table lists this clone with a few counts. V gene TRBV5-6 combines with J gene TRBJ2-7, with D hard to call. Germline CDR1 and CDR2: SGHDT and YYEEEE. Trimming shortened V by 2 bases and J by 3 bases, and 15 bases separated the two germline ends. This CDR3 is built from 15 residues. The CDR3 bases are TGTGCCAGCAGCTTTAGGTTTCAATCGATCTACGAGCAGTACTTC. Its protein product is CASSFRFQSIYEQYF.

This rearrangement joins TRBV27 to TRBJ2-4; D is uncertain. Trimming left V 6 bases short and J 5 bases short, with 14 bases between. Germline V lookup: CDR1 MNHEY, CDR2 SMNVEV (reference sequence). CDR3 length: 14 residues. The CDR3 nucleotides are TGTGCCAGCAGGCCCTCAAGGCAGGAAAACATTCAGTACTTC. Its translation is CASRPSRQENIQYF.

This clone occurred a few times. V usage is TRBV7-8 and J usage is TRBJ1-1; D call uncertain. V lost 2 bases and J 2 bases, leaving 6 bases between the germline ends. There are 13 residues in the CDR3. Germline V gene data show CDR1 as SGHVS and CDR2 as FQNEAQ. CDR3 in DNA: TGTGCCAGCAGCTTACGGATAAACACTGAAGCTTTCTTT. It specifies CASSLRINTEAFF.

Regarding this clone: Compared with germline, one end of the junction differs, possibly owing to a read error. V is TRBV23-1 and J is TRBJ2-3; D gene ambiguous. TRBV23-1 is flagged as an ORF with uncertain function. This CDR3 spans 16 amino acids. The CDR3 protein is CASSPSYVGGTDTQYF. DNA for the CDR3: TGTGCCAGCAGCCCATCCTATGTAGGTGGCACAGATACGCAGTATTTT.

This clone was seen only a few times. This chain joins TRBV18 and TRBJ2-3; D perhaps matches TRBD2 (5 bases). Trimming took off 3 bases at V and 0 bases at J, with 13 bases between the two ends. The germline V gene encodes CDR1 KGHSH and CDR2 LQKENI. CDR3 length: 16 residues. The CDR3 loop reads CASSPPEGISTDTQYF. The CDR3 DNA reads as TGTGCCAGCTCACCTCCTGAGGGCATCAGCACAGATACGCAGTATTTT.

The table lists this clone with a few counts. The rearrangement links TRBV5-1 to TRBJ2-7, with TRBD1 identical over 7 bases. Germline loops: CDR1 SGHRS, CDR2 YFSETQ. The junction had 5 bases not matched to a gene; V was cut back by 2 bases and J by 3 bases. The CDR3 has 14 residues. This chain's CDR3 is CASSLNRGVYEQYF. CDR3 sequence (DNA): TGCGCCAGCAGCTTAAACAGGGGAGTCTACGAGCAGTACTTC.

In this sample, this clone turned up a few times. The chain has TRBV14 and TRBJ1-1, with D possibly matching TRBD1 (5 bases). The length of the CDR3 is 17 residues. V was pared by 4 bases and J by 4 bases, with 22 bases between. Germline V gene lookup returns CDR1 SGHDN and CDR2 FVKESK. The CDR3 nucleotides are TGTGCCAGCAGCCTTCGTCTTACCGGGACCGCGAGCACTGAAGCTTTCTTT. It specifies CASSLRLTGTASTEAFF.

This clone was detected ten times or more. For the CDR3, the DNA is TGCGCCAATACAGGGGAGCCCCAGCATTTT. Amino acids: CANTGEPQHF. The gene calls are TRBV23-1 and TRBJ1-5, with 7 bases fitting TRBD1. TRBV23-1 is an ORF, and what it does is uncertain. CDR3 length: 10 amino acids. V shed 10 bases and J 8 bases; nucleotides not matched to a gene: 2.

CDR3 bases: TGTGCCAGCGGATCTGCGGGTGGGACCACCTACAATGAGCAGTTCTTC. Translating it yields CASGSAGGTTYNEQFF. V gene TRBV7-8 combines with J gene TRBJ2-1, with D possibly being TRBD1 or TRBD2 (5 bases each). Trimming left V 8 bases short and J 2 bases short, with 19 bases between. CDR3 length: 16 amino acids. In germline, CDR1 is SGHVS, CDR2 FQNEAQ.

This clone has just a few counts. The J gene is TRBJ2-7, the V gene TRBV6-1; TRBD1 or TRBD2 may be the D gene (7 bases each). The CDR3 is 14 residues long. The V and J ends lost 3 bases and 2 bases respectively, with 11 bases between them. Germline CDR1 reads MNHNS; CDR2 reads SASEGT. CDR3 in amino acids: CASSDQGGAYEQYF. The CDR3 bases are TGTGCCAGCAGTGATCAGGGGGGGGCCTACGAGCAGTACTTC.

The V gene is TRBV2, the J gene TRBJ1-2; D may be TRBD1 (6 bases). This CDR3 spans 15 amino acids. Germline CDR1 and CDR2: SNHLY and FYNNEI. Trimming removed 7 bases from V and 0 bases from J, with 15 bases in between. The CDR3 region is CASTEEQGTNYGYTF. CDR3 bases: TGTGCCAGCACCGAGGAACAGGGAACTAACTATGGCTACACCTTC.

The V call is TRBV11-2, the J call TRBJ2-3; 8 bases map to TRBD2. J was trimmed by 4 bases and V by 8 bases; bases with no gene match: 8. Germline V gene data show CDR1 as SGHAT and CDR2 as FQNNGV. The CDR3 is made up of 14 amino acids. CDR3: CASAPGGPSDTQYF. DNA of the CDR3: TGTGCCAGCGCCCCGGGAGGGCCCTCAGATACGCAGTATTTT.

This clone was found a few times. The gene calls are TRBV4-1 and TRBJ2-5; 7 positions agree with TRBD2. CDR1 is MGHRA, CDR2 YSYEKL, per germline. The CDR3 has 15 amino acids. Unmatched junction bases numbered 6, after V lost 0 bases and J lost 5 bases. The chain's CDR3 is CASSQDGGSGETQYF. The CDR3 nucleotides read TGCGCCAGCAGCCAAGACGGCGGGAGCGGGGAGACCCAGTACTTC.

The genes are TRBV7-2 and TRBJ2-1; 10 bases align to TRBD2. The CDR3 length is 16 residues. Trimming removed 4 bases from V and 4 bases from J; junction bases left unmatched: 7. Germline values: CDR1 SGHTA, CDR2 FQGNSA. CDR3 bases: TGTGCCAGCAGCTCCTTAGCGGGAGGAGGATACAATGAGCAGTTCTTC. As protein: CASSSLAGGGYNEQFF.

In its sample, this clone was seen a few times. The chain links TRBV10-3 to TRBJ2-7, with 8 bases identical to TRBD2. The ends lost 5 bases at V and 7 bases at J; junction bases unmatched: 4. The CDR3 runs 12 residues. Germline V gene sequence: CDR1 ENHRY, CDR2 SYGVKD. The CDR3 region is CAISIAGREQYF. The CDR3 DNA reads as TGTGCCATCAGTATAGCGGGACGGGAGCAGTACTTC.

This clone was detected only a few times. The chain carries TRBV7-2 and TRBJ2-7, with 10 nucleotides matching TRBD2. The CDR3 consists of 15 residues. Germline V gene lookup returns CDR1 SGHTA and CDR2 FQGNSA. Unmatched junction bases numbered 7, after V lost 5 bases and J lost 3 bases. CDR3 sequence: CASSPPASGSYEQYF. The CDR3 coding sequence is TGTGCCAGCAGCCCTCCCGCTAGCGGGAGCTACGAGCAGTACTTC.

In the case of this clone: Mismatch with germline at one junction end may stem from a read error. DNA of the CDR3: TGTGCCATCAGTGAGTTAGGGGTCTCGAACACCGGGGAGCTGTTTTTT. It is translated as CAISELGVSNTGELFF. This chain links TRBV6-1 with TRBJ2-2; weak D call: TRBD1 (5 bases). The germline CDR1 and CDR2 sequences are MNHNS and SASEGT. The CDR3 sequence is 16 residues long.

This clone was recorded at least ten times. The chain employs TRBV7-9 and TRBJ2-1; perhaps TRBD1 as D (5 bases). V was cut by 5 bases and J by 7 bases, with 18 bases left in between. Germline V gene data show CDR1 as SEHNR and CDR2 as FQNEAQ (reference sequence). The CDR3 consists of 15 residues. The CDR3 spells CASSQKIRVGNEQFF. In DNA form, the CDR3 reads TGTGCCAGCAGCCAAAAGATCAGGGTTGGGAATGAGCAGTTCTTC. Full variable domain (missing parts from reference TRBV7-9 and TRBJ2-1): DTGVSQNPRHKITKRGQNVTFRCDPISEHNRLYWYRQTLGQGPEFLTYFQNEAQLEKSRLLSDRFSAERPKGSFSTLEIQRTEQGDSAMYLCASSQKIRVGNEQFFGPGTRLTVL.

J is TRBJ2-3 and V is TRBV7-9; the match to TRBD1 covers 9 bases. CDR3 size: 16 residues. The germline gives CDR1 SEHNR, CDR2 FQNEAQ (reference sequence). With 3 bases clipped from V and 5 bases from J, the junction kept 9 bases outside the gene matches. CDR3 residues: CASSFGTGSNGDTQYF. CDR3 DNA: TGTGCCAGCAGCTTCGGGACAGGGAGTAATGGAGATACGCAGTATTTT.

This clone was detected many times. This same CDR3 is encoded by further DNA sequences in the sample. The chain employs TRBV27 and TRBJ1-5, with D possibly being TRBD1 (5 bases). Germline CDR1 MNHEY, CDR2 SMNVEV (reference sequence). The CDR3 runs 15 residues. Trimming pared 2 bases from V and 4 bases from J, leaving 12 bases between. CDR3 bases: TGTGCCAGCAGTTTACTGGGGCGAGGTAATCAGCCCCAGCATTTT. It is translated as CASSLLGRGNQPQHF.

This rearrangement joins TRBV9 to TRBJ1-5; 8 bases align to TRBD1. This CDR3 comprises 16 residues. The germline gives CDR1 SGDLS, CDR2 YYNGEE. J was trimmed by 3 bases and V by 3 bases; bases with no gene match: 8. The CDR3: CASSDGGTGSNQPQHF. CDR3 nucleotides: TGTGCCAGCAGCGATGGGGGGACAGGCTCCAATCAGCCCCAGCATTTT.

This clone was seen more than once but under ten times. The V and J genes are TRBV5-6 and TRBJ2-3; TRBD1 agrees at 12 bases. V lost 0 bases, J lost 6 bases, and 2 bases stayed unmatched. The CDR3 has 15 residues. Germline V gene lookup returns CDR1 SGHDT and CDR2 YYEEEE. CDR3 coding DNA: TGTGCCAGCAGCTTGGGGGACAGGGGGCCCGATACGCAGTATTTT. This encodes CASSLGDRGPDTQYF.

Here the CDR3 DNA reads TGTGCCAGCAGTTTATCGGCGGCAGGACGCAATCAGCCCCAGCATTTT. Protein: CASSLSAAGRNQPQHF. V and J are TRBV28 and TRBJ1-5, with D unclear. This CDR3 region has 16 residues. V was trimmed by 1 base and J by 2 bases, leaving 12 bases between them. Germline loops: CDR1 MDHEN, CDR2 SYDVKM.

The V and J genes are TRBV7-8 and TRBJ2-5; D unclear. This CDR3 has 14 amino acids. V lost 1 base and J lost 3, with 9 bases in between. The V gene's germline CDR1 is SGHVS and CDR2 FQNEAQ. CDR3 nucleotides: TGTGCCAGCAGCTTAGGGGGATTAGAAGAGACCCAGTACTTC. It yields the protein CASSLGGLEETQYF.

The chain employs TRBV7-2 and TRBJ1-5, with TRBD1 matching 7 bases. Germline V gives CDR1 SGHTA, CDR2 FQGNSA. The CDR3 contains 15 residues. J lost 2 bases, V lost 2 bases, and 3 bases had no gene match. The CDR3 sequence: CASSLIGQGNQPQHF. CDR3 in DNA: TGTGCCAGCAGCTTAATCGGACAGGGCAATCAGCCCCAGCATTTT. Supplemented by reference TRBV7-2 and TRBJ1-5, the full variable domain reads GAGVSQSPSNKVTEKGKDVELRCDPISGHTALYWYRQSLGQGLEFLIYFQGNSAPDKSGLPSDRFSAERTGGSVSTLTIQRTQQEDSAVYLCASSLIGQGNQPQHFGDGTRLSIL.

Only a few counts were recorded for this clone. V is TRBV9 and J is TRBJ2-7; 7 positions match TRBD2. CDR1 is SGDLS, CDR2 YYNGEE, per germline. CDR3 length equals 14 residues. The V and J ends lost 4 bases and 7 bases, in that order; junction bases with no gene match: 11. The CDR3 nucleotides are TGTGCCAGCAGCCCCCGGGACTACCTGGGAGAGCAGTACTTC. As protein: CASSPRDYLGEQYF.

This clone came up a few times. This rearrangement joins TRBV29-1 to TRBJ2-1; no firm D call. Germline-derived CDR1 and CDR2 are SQVTM and ANQGSEA. CDR3 size: 11 residues. V shed 2 bases and J shed 5 bases, with 4 bases lying between them. CDR3 in DNA: TGCAGCGTTGAAAATAACAATGAGCAGTTCTTC. Translation gives CSVENNNEQFF.

A few counts support this clone. This chain uses TRBV30 with TRBJ2-3, with 13 bases that match TRBD2. The CDR3 covers 16 residues. Germline CDR1 GTSNPN, CDR2 SVGIG (reference sequence). J was trimmed by 2 bases and V by 1 base; bases with no gene match: 3. The CDR3 loop reads CAWSAGTSGATDTQYF. The DNA for the CDR3 is TGTGCCTGGAGTGCGGGGACTAGCGGGGCCACAGATACGCAGTATTTT.

This clone was seen a few times. The J gene is TRBJ2-3, the V gene TRBV5-1; TRBD1 matches 8 bases. CDR3 length equals 14 residues. Germline CDR1 and CDR2: SGHRS and YFSETQ. Losses at the gene ends were 3 bases for V and 4 bases for J; bases not matched to a gene: 4. CDR3 nucleotide sequence: TGCGCCAGCAGCTCGACAGGGGATGCAGATACGCAGTATTTT. This sequence encodes CASSSTGDADTQYF.

This clone was recorded a few times. This same CDR3 is encoded by further DNA sequences in the sample. J is TRBJ2-5 and V is TRBV28, with 9 bases that match TRBD1. This CDR3 has 13 amino acids. Trimming cost V 7 bases and J 5 bases; bases outside gene matches: 5. Germline lookup yields CDR1 MDHEN and CDR2 SYDVKM. In nucleotides, the CDR3 is TGTGCCAGCATCCTGGGACAGGGCGAGACCCAGTACTTC. As protein: CASILGQGETQYF.

In its sample, this clone was seen a few times. The J gene is TRBJ1-2, the V gene TRBV6-1; 7 bases map to TRBD1. CDR1 and CDR2 (germline): MNHNS, SASEGT. This CDR3 has 17 amino acids. Losses at the gene ends were 3 bases for V and 2 bases for J; bases not matched to a gene: 12. CDR3 sequence (DNA): TGTGCCAGCAGTGATGACAGGGTTAGGAGCGGCAACTATGGCTACACCTTC. Translated, it gives CASSDDRVRSGNYGYTF.